The entry below gives a single T cell receptor beta chain sequence along with its context. Its specificity is not known. The sample originates from a study of T cell responses to AZD1222 COVID-19 vaccine. Study-wide results and caveats: It should be noted that donors were predominantly white British and more often female, and clonal diversity was possibly underestimated. Vaccination with two AZD1222 doses was followed by a rise in Spike-specific TCR breadth and depth. Of spike-specific TCRs, nearly half reportedly target regions left unmutated in variants.

Sequencing was performed with immunoSEQ multiplex PCR; in TCRdb, only in-frame clones are kept and a portion is missing. The sample lists 130,000 to 150,000 clones, 91% occurring once. The CDR3 spans 15 residues. The chain uses TRBV21-1 and TRBJ1-1; the table's D call, TRBD1, has no DNA check behind it. TRBV21-1 is a pseudogene locus. The sample consisted of peripheral blood, taken on day 0 of AZD1222 vaccination. The sequence derives from an adult in good health. This CDR3 reads CASSSRTGENTEAFF. DNA for the CDR3: TGTGCCAGCAGCTCACGGACAGGAGAGAACACTGAAGCTTTCTTT.